This T cell receptor beta chain was captured by sequencing in a study of shared clonotypes between healthy human individuals. Germline V gene data show CDR1 as SEHNR and CDR2 as FQNEAQ (reference sequence). The CDR3 is made up of 14 amino acids. V lost 1 base to trimming and J lost 5 bases; unmatched junction nucleotides: 1. Donors had no recently reported acute infections or vaccinations and were HIV-negative. This clone has only a few counts. Distinct nucleotide sequences in the sample also encode this CDR3. TCRdb's table, derived via immunoSEQ multiplex PCR, lists solely in-frame clones and lacks some. The sample carries about 490,000 clones, around 80% recorded once.

The chain has TRBV7-9 and TRBJ1-4, with TRBD1 matching 7 bases. The sequencing sample was made of PBMCs. This clonotype originated in a woman aged 35 to 49 in good health. Some clones in this sample may be carry-over from other donors' samples. CDR3 DNA: TGTGCCAGCAGCTTAGGGACAGGAAATGAAAAACTGTTTTTT. Its translation is CASSLGTGNEKLFF. Full variable domain (missing parts from reference TRBV7-9 and TRBJ1-4): DTGVSQNPRHKITKRGQNVTFRCDPISEHNRLYWYRQTLGQGPEFLTYFQNEAQLEKSRLLSDRFSAERPKGSFSTLEIQRTEQGDSAMYLCASSLGTGNEKLFFGSGTQLSVL.